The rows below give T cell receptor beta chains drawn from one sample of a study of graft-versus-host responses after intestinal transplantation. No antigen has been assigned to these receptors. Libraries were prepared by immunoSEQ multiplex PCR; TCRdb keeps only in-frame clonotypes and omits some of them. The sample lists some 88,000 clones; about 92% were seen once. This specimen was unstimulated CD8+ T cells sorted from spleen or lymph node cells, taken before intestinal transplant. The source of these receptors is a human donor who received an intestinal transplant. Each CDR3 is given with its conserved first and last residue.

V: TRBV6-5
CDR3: CASSYQSGWNQYF

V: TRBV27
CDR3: CASSLEGGVLAYEQYF

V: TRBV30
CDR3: CAWSAGTMYNEQFF

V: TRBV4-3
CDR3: CASSQGTGTYGYTF

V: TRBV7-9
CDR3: CASSPPRVGTTGELFF

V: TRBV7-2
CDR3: CASSLGASPYYRETQYF

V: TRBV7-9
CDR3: CATQSPMDSPYEQYF

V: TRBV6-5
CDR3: CASSGQGTDTQYF

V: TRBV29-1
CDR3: CSVEDSGDANYGYTF

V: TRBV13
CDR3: CASSSDLQGEQYF

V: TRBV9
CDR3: CASSGGDSTYNEQFF

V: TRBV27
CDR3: CASSLTMTGTPSLSF

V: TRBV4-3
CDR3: CASSLRTGNTEAFF

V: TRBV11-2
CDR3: CASSRGGADTQYF

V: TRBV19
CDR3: CASAPAHLYEQYF

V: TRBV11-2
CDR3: CASSLVSSGEQFF

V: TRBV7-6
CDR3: CASSLARDRAAHEQYF

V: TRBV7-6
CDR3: CASSLGRYSYEQYF

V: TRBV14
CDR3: CASSPAHGQQETQYF

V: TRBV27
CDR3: CASSTHPTGNTEAFF

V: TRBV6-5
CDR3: CASSPPGEQYF

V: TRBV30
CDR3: CAWTEGVSGEAFF

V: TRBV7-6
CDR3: CASSPRTGAPVETQYF

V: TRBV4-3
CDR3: CASSQGGPNTEAFF

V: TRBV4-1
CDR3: CASSQGGGGLSSYEQYF

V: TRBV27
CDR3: CASSTHGGLRYGYTF

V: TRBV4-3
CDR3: CASSHSQDYGYTF

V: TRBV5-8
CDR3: CASSERQALSYEQYF

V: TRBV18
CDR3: CASSFPFMGDTEAFAAFF

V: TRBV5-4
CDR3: CASKEGTGELFF

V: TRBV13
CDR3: CASSKQGSTEAFF

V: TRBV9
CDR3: CASSGVLAGESDTQYF

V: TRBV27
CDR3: CASSGSSLHGYTF

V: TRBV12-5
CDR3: CASGSWTGQPSNQPQHF

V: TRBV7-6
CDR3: CASSLAPGLAGGPGGYNEQFF

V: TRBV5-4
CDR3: CASSFGQNNEQFF

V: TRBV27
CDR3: CASSLFRDRDPPVF

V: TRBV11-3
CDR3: CASSLRSTGWIDKNIQYF

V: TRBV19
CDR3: CASSIDDSGGYEQYF

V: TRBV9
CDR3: CASSVGQGSYFTEAFF

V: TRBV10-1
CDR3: CASGETGCHEQYF

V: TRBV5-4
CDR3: CASSQGLADNEQFF

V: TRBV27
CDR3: CASSLTGTGYEQYF

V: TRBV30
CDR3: CAWSVGTLSGNTIYF

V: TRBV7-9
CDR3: CASSLSSGSGANVLTF

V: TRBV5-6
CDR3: CASSSGGAGTQYF

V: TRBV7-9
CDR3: CASSSTGTSGRLEQYF

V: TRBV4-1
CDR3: CASSQGDSPSGYGYTF

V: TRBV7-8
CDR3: CASSDSVTTDTQYF

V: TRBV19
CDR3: CASSIGGTGNSPLHF

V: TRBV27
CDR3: CASRLTYRGQGVYEQYF